The T cell receptor (beta chain) described here comes from a study of cytomegalovirus exposure and HLA in healthy donors. Whole-study results and caveats: In an earlier analysis, in about 530 donors, most V segments appeared productive either ~90% or ~30% of the time. What a later analysis showed was that several of the most significant clusters appeared linked to common viral pathogens.

In the PCR, 60 Vbeta and 13 Jbeta primers were used. Libraries were prepared by immunoSEQ multiplex PCR; TCRdb keeps only in-frame clonotypes and omits some of them. The table shows roughly 170,000 clones, with around 82% occurring only once. The CDR3 runs to 16 residues. The ends lost 3 bases at V and 6 bases at J; junction bases unmatched: 9. Germline-derived CDR1 and CDR2 are LGHNT and FRNRAP. This clone has only one observation. Antigen: not known. V usage is TRBV12-5 and J usage is TRBJ2-2; 8 nucleotides align to TRBD2. Sequences were obtained from PBMCs. This clonotype originated in a man younger than 40 in good health and CMV-seronegative. CDR3 DNA: TGTGCTAGTGGTTTCGGGACTAGTTTACGGTCCGGGGAGCTGTTTTTT. Protein product: CASGFGTSLRSGELFF. The entire variable domain, with the rest obtained from reference TRBV12-5 and TRBJ2-2, is as follows: DARVTQTPRHKVTEMGQEVTMRCQPILGHNTVFWYRQTMMQGLELLAYFRNRAPLDDSGMPKDRFSAEMPDATLATLKIQPSEPRDSAVYFCASGFGTSLRSGELFFGEGSRLTVL.